Given below is one T cell receptor (beta chain) in context. Its antigen is currently unknown. V was shortened by 8 bases and J by 7 bases, with 11 bases between the two germline ends. Per germline, CDR1 MNHEY and CDR2 SVGAGI. The CDR3 consists of 12 residues. Original analysis: From ImmunoSEQ came sequences covering only the junction and carrying no quality scores, so filtering differed. Sequenced by immunoSEQ multiplex PCR; TCRdb stores in-frame clones only, minus some. V, J and clone size were drawn from that table, and D and trimming were deduced from the DNA. Of under 600,000 clones in the sample, about 98% were seen once. The entry originates in a study of shared clonotypes between healthy human individuals. Study-level points and caveats: Compared with clonotypes that all four donors shared, non-shared clonotypes had lower generation probabilities. Deeper or shallower sequencing was expected to change how clonotypes are shared among donors.

Naive CD8 cells lacked CD45RO, underwent positive selection for CCR7 and left out terminally differentiated effector memory CD45RA+ cells. Donation came from healthy HIV-negative adults that had no recent acute infections or vaccinations. The sequenced material came from naive CD8+ T cells sorted from blood. This TCR came from a man younger than 45 in good health. The chain recombines TRBV6-5 with TRBJ2-2; the D gene is possibly TRBD2 (5 bases). The CDR3 here is CASQNRGGELFF. The CDR3 DNA reads as TGTGCCAGCCAAAATCGGGGCGGGGAGCTGTTTTTT.